There are a few counts of the clone carrying this T cell receptor beta chain. Its antigen is unidentified. The sample originates from a study of T-cell memory formation after mild COVID-19. In the study overall: The TCR clusters were mostly specific to one donor.

Whole-study findings and limits: Day 15 to 85 contracting clones showed balanced CD4/CD8; later expanders leaned CD4+. Contracting CD8+ clones were enriched in EMRA, CD4+ mainly in CM and EM.

Germline values: CDR1 MGHRA, CDR2 YSYEKL. Germline trimming cut 4 bases from V and 10 bases from J; bases unmatched to any gene: 3. The CDR3 runs to 14 residues. Via MiXCR, TCRdb re-called the 5' RACE reads, giving one row per CDR3 protein. Of 350,000 or so distinct CDR3 sequences detected, under 25% appear once; the ten largest clones hold approximately 12%. Sequenced sample: PBMCs or a T cell subset sorted from them (not recorded which). The receptor was isolated from an adult woman who had mild COVID-19 (a few samples of this study predate the infection). Cell type and time point are not known. The chain employs TRBV4-1 and TRBJ1-6; TRBD1 matches at 11 bases. CDR3 nucleotide sequence: TGCGCCAGCAGCCGGACAGGGGGCAGCTCACCCCTCCACTTT. It codes for CASSRTGGSSPLHF.